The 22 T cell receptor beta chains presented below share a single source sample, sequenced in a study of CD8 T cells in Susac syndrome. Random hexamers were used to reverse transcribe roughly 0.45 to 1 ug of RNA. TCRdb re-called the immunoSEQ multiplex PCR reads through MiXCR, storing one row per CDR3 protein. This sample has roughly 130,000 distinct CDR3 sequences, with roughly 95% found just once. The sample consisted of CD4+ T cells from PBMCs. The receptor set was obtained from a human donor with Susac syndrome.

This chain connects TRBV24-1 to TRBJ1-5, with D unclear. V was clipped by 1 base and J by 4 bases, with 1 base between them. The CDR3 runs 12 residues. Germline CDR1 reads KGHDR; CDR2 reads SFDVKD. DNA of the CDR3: TGTGCCACCAGTGATTTTAATCAGCCCCAGCATTTT. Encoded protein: CATSDFNQPQHF.

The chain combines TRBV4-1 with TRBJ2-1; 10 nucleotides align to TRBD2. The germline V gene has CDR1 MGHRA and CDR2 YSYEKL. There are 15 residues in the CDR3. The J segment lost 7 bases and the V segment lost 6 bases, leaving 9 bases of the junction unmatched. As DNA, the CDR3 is TGCGCCAGCAGTCTTCCCACTAGCGGGAAGAATGAGCAGTTCTTC. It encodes CASSLPTSGKNEQFF.

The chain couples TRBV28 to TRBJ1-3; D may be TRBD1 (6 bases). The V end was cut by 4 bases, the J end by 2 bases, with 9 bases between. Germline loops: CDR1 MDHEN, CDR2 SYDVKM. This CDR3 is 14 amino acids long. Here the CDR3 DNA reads TGTGCCAGCAGTTCTACAGGGACTGGAAACACCATATATTTT. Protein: CASSSTGTGNTIYF.

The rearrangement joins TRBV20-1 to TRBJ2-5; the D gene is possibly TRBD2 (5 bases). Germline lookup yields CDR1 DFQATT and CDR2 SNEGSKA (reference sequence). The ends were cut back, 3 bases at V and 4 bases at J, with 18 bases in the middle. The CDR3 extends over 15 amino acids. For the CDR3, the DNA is TGCAGTGCTAGCTGGTTCGGGAACCTTGGAGAGACCCAGTACTTC. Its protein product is CSASWFGNLGETQYF.

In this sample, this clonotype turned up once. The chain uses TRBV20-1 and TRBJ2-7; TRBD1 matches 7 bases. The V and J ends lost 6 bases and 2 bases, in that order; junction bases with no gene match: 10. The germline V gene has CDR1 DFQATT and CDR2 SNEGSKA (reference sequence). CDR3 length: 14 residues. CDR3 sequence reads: CSAEDRVIPYEQYF. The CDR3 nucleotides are TGCAGTGCGGAAGACAGGGTTATTCCCTACGAGCAGTACTTC.

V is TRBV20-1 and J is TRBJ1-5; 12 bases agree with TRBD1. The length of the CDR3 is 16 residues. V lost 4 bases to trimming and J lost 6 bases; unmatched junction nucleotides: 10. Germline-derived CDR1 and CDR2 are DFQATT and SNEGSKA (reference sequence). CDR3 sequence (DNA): TGCAGTGCTACCCCCCAAGGGACAGGGGGCGGTCAGCCCCAGCATTTT. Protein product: CSATPQGTGGGQPQHF.

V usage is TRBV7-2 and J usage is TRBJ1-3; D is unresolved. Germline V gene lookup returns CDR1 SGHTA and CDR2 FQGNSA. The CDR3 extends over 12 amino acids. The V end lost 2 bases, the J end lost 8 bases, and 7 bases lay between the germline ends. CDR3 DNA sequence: TGTGCCAGCAGCTTAAAGGGAGACACCATATATTTT. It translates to CASSLKGDTIYF.

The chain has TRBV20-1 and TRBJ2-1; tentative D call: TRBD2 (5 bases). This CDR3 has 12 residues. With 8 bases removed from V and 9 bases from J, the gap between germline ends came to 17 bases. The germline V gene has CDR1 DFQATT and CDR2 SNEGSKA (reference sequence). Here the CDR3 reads CSTGKSGGEQFF. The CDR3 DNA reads TGCAGTACTGGTAAAAGTGGAGGTGAGCAGTTCTTC.

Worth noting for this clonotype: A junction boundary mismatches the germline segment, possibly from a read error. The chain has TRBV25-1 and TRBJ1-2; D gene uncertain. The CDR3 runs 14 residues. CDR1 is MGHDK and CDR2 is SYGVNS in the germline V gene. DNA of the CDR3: TGTGCCAGCAGTGAATACGGGCCTAAATATGGCTACACCTTC. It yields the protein CASSEYGPKYGYTF.

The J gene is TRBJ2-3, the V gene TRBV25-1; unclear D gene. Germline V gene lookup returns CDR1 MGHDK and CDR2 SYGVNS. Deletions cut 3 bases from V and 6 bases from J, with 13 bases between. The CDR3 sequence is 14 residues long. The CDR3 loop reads CASSDLTSGDTQYF. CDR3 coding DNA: TGTGCCAGCAGTGACCTGACCTCCGGGGATACGCAGTATTTT.

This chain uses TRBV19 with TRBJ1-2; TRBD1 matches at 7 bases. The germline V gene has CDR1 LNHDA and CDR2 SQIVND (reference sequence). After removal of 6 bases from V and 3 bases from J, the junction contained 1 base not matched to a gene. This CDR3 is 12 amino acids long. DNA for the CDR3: TGTGCCAGTAGCCAGGGGGACTATGGCTACACCTTC. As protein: CASSQGDYGYTF.

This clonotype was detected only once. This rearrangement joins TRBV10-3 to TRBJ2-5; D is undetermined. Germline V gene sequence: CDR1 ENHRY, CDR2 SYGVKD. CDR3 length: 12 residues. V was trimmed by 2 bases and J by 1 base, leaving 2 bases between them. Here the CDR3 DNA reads TGTGCCATCAGTGAGCCCCAAGAGACCCAGTACTTC. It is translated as CAISEPQETQYF.

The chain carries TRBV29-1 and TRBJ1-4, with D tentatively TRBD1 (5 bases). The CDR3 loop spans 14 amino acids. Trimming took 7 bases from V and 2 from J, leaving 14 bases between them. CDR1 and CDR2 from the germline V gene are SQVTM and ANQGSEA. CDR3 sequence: CSAGTAWTNEKLFF. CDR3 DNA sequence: TGCAGCGCGGGGACGGCGTGGACTAATGAAAAACTGTTTTTT.

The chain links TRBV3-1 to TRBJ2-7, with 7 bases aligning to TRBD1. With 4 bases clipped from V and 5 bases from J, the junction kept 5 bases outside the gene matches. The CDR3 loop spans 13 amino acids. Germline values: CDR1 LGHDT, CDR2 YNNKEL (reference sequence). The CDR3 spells CASSPDREHEQYF. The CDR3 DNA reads TGTGCCAGCAGCCCCGACAGGGAGCACGAGCAGTACTTC.

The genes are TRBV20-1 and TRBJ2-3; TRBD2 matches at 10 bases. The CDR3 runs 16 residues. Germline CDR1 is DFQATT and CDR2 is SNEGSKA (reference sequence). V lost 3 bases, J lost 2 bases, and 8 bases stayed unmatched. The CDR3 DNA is TGCAGTGCTAGTAGTCCCACTAGCGGGATCACAGATACGCAGTATTTT. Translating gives CSASSPTSGITDTQYF.

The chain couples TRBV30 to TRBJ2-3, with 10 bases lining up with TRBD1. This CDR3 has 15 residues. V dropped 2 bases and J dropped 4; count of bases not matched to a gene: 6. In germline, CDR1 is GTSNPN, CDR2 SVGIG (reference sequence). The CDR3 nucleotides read TGTGCCTGGAGTACTTGGGACAGGGGTGCAGATACGCAGTATTTT. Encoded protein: CAWSTWDRGADTQYF.

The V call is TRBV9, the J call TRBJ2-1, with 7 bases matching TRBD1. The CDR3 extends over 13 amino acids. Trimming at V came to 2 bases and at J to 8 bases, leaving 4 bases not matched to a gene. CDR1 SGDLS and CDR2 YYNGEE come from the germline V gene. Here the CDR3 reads CASSVFTGDEQFF. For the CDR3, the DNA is TGTGCCAGCAGCGTCTTCACAGGGGATGAGCAGTTCTTC.

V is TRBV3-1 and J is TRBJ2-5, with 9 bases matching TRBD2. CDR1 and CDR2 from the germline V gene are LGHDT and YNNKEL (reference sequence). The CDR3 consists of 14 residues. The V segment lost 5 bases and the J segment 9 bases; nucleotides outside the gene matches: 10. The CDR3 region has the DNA TGTGCCAGCAGCACCAGCGGGGGGACCGGGGCCCAGTACTTC. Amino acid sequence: CASSTSGGTGAQYF.

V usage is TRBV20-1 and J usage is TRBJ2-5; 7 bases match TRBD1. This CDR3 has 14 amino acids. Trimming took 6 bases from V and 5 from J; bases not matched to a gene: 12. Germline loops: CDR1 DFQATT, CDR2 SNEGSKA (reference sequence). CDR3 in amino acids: CSADRVSYRETQYF. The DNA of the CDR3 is TGCAGTGCCGACAGGGTTTCTTACCGGGAGACCCAGTACTTC.

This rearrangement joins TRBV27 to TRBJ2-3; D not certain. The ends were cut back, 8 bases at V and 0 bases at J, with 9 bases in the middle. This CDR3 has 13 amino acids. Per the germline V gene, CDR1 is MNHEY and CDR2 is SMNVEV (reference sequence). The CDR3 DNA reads TGTGCCAGCGCCCTGGGAAGCACAGATACGCAGTATTTT. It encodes CASALGSTDTQYF.

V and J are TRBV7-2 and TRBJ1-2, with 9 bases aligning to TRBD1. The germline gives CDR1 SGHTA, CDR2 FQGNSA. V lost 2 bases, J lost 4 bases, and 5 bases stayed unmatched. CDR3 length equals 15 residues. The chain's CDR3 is CASSLLPGQGYGYTF. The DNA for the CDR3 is TGTGCCAGCAGCTTATTGCCGGGACAGGGCTATGGCTACACCTTC. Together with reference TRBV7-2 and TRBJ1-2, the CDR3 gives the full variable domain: GAGVSQSPSNKVTEKGKDVELRCDPISGHTALYWYRQSLGQGLEFLIYFQGNSAPDKSGLPSDRFSAERTGGSVSTLTIQRTQQEDSAVYLCASSLLPGQGYGYTFGSGTRLTVV.

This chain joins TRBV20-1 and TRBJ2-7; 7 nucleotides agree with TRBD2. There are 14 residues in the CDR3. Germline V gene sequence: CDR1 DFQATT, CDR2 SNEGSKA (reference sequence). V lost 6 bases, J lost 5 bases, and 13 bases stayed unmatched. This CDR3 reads CSAQPGPAGDEQYF. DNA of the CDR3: TGCAGTGCGCAACCGGGACCCGCGGGGGACGAGCAGTACTTC.